The 6 T cell receptor beta chains below were found in one sample sequenced in a study of blood T cell repertoires in COVID-19. Using immunoSEQ multiplex PCR, the repertoire was profiled, and TCRdb retains in-frame clones only, with some absent. The table includes about 100,000 clones, 88% detected once. Material: peripheral blood. The receptors stem from a human donor in a cohort sampled during active COVID-19.

A few counts support this clone. The gene calls are TRBV6-2 or TRBV6-3 and TRBJ2-2, with D maybe TRBD1 (7 bases). The germline V gene encodes CDR1 MNHEY and CDR2 SVGEGT. The CDR3 sequence is 17 residues long. Trimming pared 0 bases from V and 7 bases from J, leaving 18 bases between. The CDR3 here is CASSYSLAARQGGELFF. The CDR3 DNA sequence: TGTGCCAGCAGTTACTCTTTAGCGGCCAGACAGGGCGGGGAGCTGTTTTTT.

The chain is built from TRBV5-1 and TRBJ1-2, with D uncertain. The CDR3 sequence is 16 residues long. Trimming pared 4 bases from V and 8 bases from J, leaving 24 bases between. The germline CDR1 and CDR2 sequences are SGHRS and YFSETQ. The CDR3 region has the DNA TGCGCCAGCAGCCCTACGACGACGGAGTCTGTAGAGGGCTACACCTTC. Protein sequence: CASSPTTTESVEGYTF.

The V and J genes are TRBV19 and TRBJ2-3; D gene uncertain. V was clipped by 3 bases and J by 2 bases, with 3 bases between them. This CDR3 comprises 12 residues. CDR1 LNHDA and CDR2 SQIVND come from the germline V gene (reference sequence). In DNA form, the CDR3 reads TGTGCCAGTAGTATTCACACAGATACGCAGTATTTT. It is translated as CASSIHTDTQYF.

This clone came up a few times. This chain joins TRBV6-5 and TRBJ1-5; D gene unclear. Deletions cut 7 bases from V and 9 bases from J, with 16 bases between. The CDR3 is 13 amino acids. The V gene's germline CDR1 is MNHEY and CDR2 SVGAGI. CDR3 sequence (DNA): TGTGCCAGCACCCCATCGATGGAGGGGCCCCAGCATTTT. It yields the protein CASTPSMEGPQHF.

The rearrangement uses TRBV10-2 and TRBJ2-1; TRBD1 agrees at 8 bases. The CDR3 has 17 residues. Germline-derived CDR1 and CDR2 are WSHSY and SAAADI. The ends lost 8 bases at V and 8 bases at J; junction bases unmatched: 20. The CDR3 reads CASLNARDRPQFDEQFF. CDR3 in DNA: TGCGCCAGCCTTAACGCCCGGGACAGGCCCCAGTTCGATGAGCAGTTCTTC.

The chain recombines TRBV19 with TRBJ1-5, with 8 bases matching TRBD1. The CDR3 spans 13 residues. The V segment lost 10 bases and the J segment 4 bases; nucleotides outside the gene matches: 6. In germline, CDR1 is LNHDA, CDR2 SQIVND (reference sequence). DNA for the CDR3: TGTGCCATCGGCAACAGGGGGAATCAGCCCCAGCATTTT. Protein: CAIGNRGNQPQHF.